The 15 T cell receptor beta chains below all came from one sample that was sequenced in a study of blood T cells in healthy people across ages (dated by TCRdb to the mid-2010s). Receptor libraries were prepared by 5' RACE. TCRdb shows the sequencer as Illumina HiSeq 2500. A second PCR of about 7 to 12 cycles was run with a J-beta primer mix and a sample-barcoded 5' primer. Clones were called with MiXCR by TCRdb after fastp trimmed the public reads at Q25, and only in-frame beta chains were retained. Records with the same CDR3 protein are collapsed into one entry carrying the most frequent genes and DNA. The sample table contains roughly 680,000 distinct CDR3 sequences; only one count was recorded for under 25% of them. Roughly 3.4% of the sample belongs to the ten largest clones. The specimen was blood. The source is an older man in good health.

The rearrangement uses TRBV28 and TRBJ2-3, with TRBD1 matching 8 bases. Germline V CDR1 and CDR2: MDHEN, SYDVKM. This CDR3 is 15 amino acids long. V trimming: 2 bases; J trimming: 11 bases; junction bases outside the gene matches: 12. CDR3 sequence: CASSLADRVLAWQYF. The DNA for the CDR3 is TGTGCCAGCAGTTTAGCGGACAGGGTTCTCGCCTGGCAGTATTTT.

This clonotype has ten or more counts. V is TRBV20-1 and J is TRBJ1-5; no clear D gene. Trimming removed 0 bases from V and 4 bases from J, with 10 bases in between. This CDR3 region has 14 residues. Germline V gene data show CDR1 as DFQATT and CDR2 as SNEGSKA (reference sequence). The CDR3 sequence: CSARDFRINQPQHF. In nucleotides, the CDR3 is TGCAGTGCTAGAGATTTTAGGATAAATCAGCCCCAGCATTTT.

This sequence joins TRBV11-2 and TRBJ1-1; D is unclear. CDR1 and CDR2 from the germline V gene are SGHAT and FQNNGV. CDR3 length: 16 amino acids. Between the trimmed V and J ends, which lost 0 bases and 1 base, there was a span of 12 bases. The CDR3 coding sequence is TGTGCCAGCAGCTTAGAACCCGCCACAGCGAACACTGAAGCTTTCTTT. Its protein product is CASSLEPATANTEAFF.

This chain uses TRBV7-2 with TRBJ2-1; 11 nucleotides line up with TRBD2. This CDR3 contains 13 residues. Trimming at V came to 10 bases and at J to 6 bases, leaving 5 bases not matched to a gene. CDR1 is SGHTA, CDR2 FQGNSA, per germline. Written as DNA, the CDR3 is TGTGCCATCCGGACTAGCGGGTCCAATGAGCAGTTCTTC. Its protein is CAIRTSGSNEQFF.

The chain links TRBV5-1 to TRBJ1-4, with a weak D call TRBD1 (5 bases). Germline CDR1 reads SGHRS; CDR2 reads YFSETQ. Trimming cost V 6 bases and J 5 bases, with 20 bases left between them. The CDR3 runs to 16 residues. CDR3 loop: CASMLLSGGGNEKLFF. CDR3 DNA: TGCGCCAGCATGCTCCTAAGTGGGGGGGGAAATGAAAAACTGTTTTTT.

This clonotype was detected many times. The chain carries TRBV7-8 and TRBJ2-7; D call uncertain. CDR1 SGHVS and CDR2 FQNEAQ come from the germline V gene. This CDR3 spans 12 amino acids. V shed 0 bases and J shed 4 bases, with 4 bases lying between them. This CDR3 reads CASSLAIYEQYF. The CDR3 nucleotides are TGTGCCAGCAGCTTAGCGATATACGAGCAGTACTTC.

The V and J genes are TRBV5-1 and TRBJ2-7, with TRBD1 identical over 8 bases. The CDR3 has 16 residues. Trimming at V came to 2 bases and at J to 5 bases, leaving 12 bases not matched to a gene. CDR1 and CDR2 from the germline V gene are SGHRS and YFSETQ. CDR3 in DNA: TGCGCCAGCAGCTTAGACCTCGGGCAGGGGGCGAACGAGCAGTACTTC. This codes for CASSLDLGQGANEQYF.

This clonotype was observed a handful of times. V and J are TRBV20-1 and TRBJ1-4, with 7 bases lining up with TRBD1. Germline CDR1 and CDR2: DFQATT and SNEGSKA (reference sequence). V lost 4 bases to trimming and J lost 4 bases; unmatched junction nucleotides: 9. The CDR3 is 15 residues long. The CDR3: CSAKKPGQNNEKLFF. The CDR3 DNA is TGCAGTGCTAAAAAACCGGGACAGAATAATGAAAAACTGTTTTTT.

This clonotype was detected only a few times. The J gene is TRBJ1-4, the V gene TRBV19, with D possibly TRBD1 on 6 matching bases. This CDR3 spans 14 amino acids. Germline V gene lookup returns CDR1 LNHDA and CDR2 SQIVND (reference sequence). V lost 4 bases to trimming and J lost 8 bases, with 14 bases between them. CDR3 DNA: TGTGCCAGTAGTAAGTTACAGGGTGGCGAAAAACTGTTTTTT. This sequence encodes CASSKLQGGEKLFF. The full variable domain, completed using reference TRBV19 and TRBJ1-4, is DGGITQSPKYLFRKEGQNVTLSCEQNLNHDAMYWYRQDPGQGLRLIYYSQIVNDFQKGDIAEGYSVSREKKESFPLTVTSAQKNPTAFYLCASSKLQGGEKLFFGSGTQLSVL.

Only a few counts were recorded for this clonotype. The rearrangement joins TRBV7-2 to TRBJ2-7; 11 positions agree with TRBD1. With 4 bases clipped from V and 7 bases from J, the junction kept 12 bases outside the gene matches. The germline V gene has CDR1 SGHTA and CDR2 FQGNSA. There are 16 residues in the CDR3. CDR3 in DNA: TGTGCCAGCAGCTCTAGGGCAGGACAGGGGGCGTTTGAGCAGTACTTC. Its protein is CASSSRAGQGAFEQYF.

The rearrangement uses TRBV6-5 and TRBJ2-7; D possibly corresponds to TRBD1 (5 bases). V lost 2 bases and J lost 3, with 14 bases in between. The CDR3 is 15 amino acids. CDR1 is MNHEY and CDR2 is SVGAGI in the germline V gene. The CDR3 here is CASSYGVKGNYEQYF. CDR3 bases: TGTGCCAGCAGTTACGGGGTTAAGGGGAACTACGAGCAGTACTTC.

The chain has TRBV20-1 and TRBJ1-4; D is uncertain. The CDR3 covers 14 residues. From germline, CDR1 is DFQATT and CDR2 SNEGSKA (reference sequence). V was shortened by 3 bases and J by 0 bases, with 8 bases between the two germline ends. CDR3 sequence reads: CSARLGATNEKLFF. Here the CDR3 DNA reads TGCAGTGCTAGGCTCGGGGCAACTAATGAAAAACTGTTTTTT.

This clonotype was counted a few times. The V gene is TRBV3-1, the J gene TRBJ2-1; 11 nucleotides line up with TRBD2. CDR3 length: 16 amino acids. The V gene's germline CDR1 is LGHDT and CDR2 YNNKEL (reference sequence). Losses at the gene ends were 1 base for V and 3 bases for J; bases not matched to a gene: 2. In DNA form, the CDR3 reads TGTGCCAGCAGCCAAGCCGGGACTAGCGGCTACAATGAGCAGTTCTTC. This translates into CASSQAGTSGYNEQFF.

CDR3 region: CASRTGGFGYTF. The CDR3, as DNA: TGTGCCAGCCGGACAGGGGGCTTTGGCTACACCTTC. The chain uses TRBV6-2 or TRBV6-3 and TRBJ1-2, with 11 bases aligning to TRBD1. Germline lookup yields CDR1 MNHEY and CDR2 SVGEGT. J lost 7 bases, V lost 8 bases, and 3 bases had no gene match. This CDR3 comprises 12 residues.

A few counts support this clonotype. The V gene is TRBV19, the J gene TRBJ2-5, with 11 bases fitting TRBD1. From germline, CDR1 is LNHDA and CDR2 SQIVND (reference sequence). V was pared by 6 bases and J by 2 bases, with 11 bases of the junction left unmatched. This CDR3 is built from 17 residues. This chain's CDR3 is CASSYGQGARGQETQYF. CDR3 DNA sequence: TGTGCCAGTAGCTACGGACAGGGGGCACGAGGGCAAGAGACCCAGTACTTC. The complete variable domain, with remaining parts taken from reference TRBV19 and TRBJ2-5, reads DGGITQSPKYLFRKEGQNVTLSCEQNLNHDAMYWYRQDPGQGLRLIYYSQIVNDFQKGDIAEGYSVSREKKESFPLTVTSAQKNPTAFYLCASSYGQGARGQETQYFGPGTRLLVL.